Below are 8 T cell receptor beta chains sequenced from a single sample in a study of lymphopenia after photon versus proton radiotherapy. The repertoire was sequenced with immunoSEQ multiplex PCR; TCRdb's copy has only in-frame clones and lacks some. The sample contains about 33,000 clones, roughly nine tenths of which appear only once. The sequencing here drew on peripheral blood, taken from a patient treated with photon-based radiotherapy. Receptors originate from a woman aged 45-60 years with pancreatic cancer.

The genes are TRBV4-2 and TRBJ2-2; possibly TRBD1 for D (6 bases). Germline values: CDR1 LGHNA, CDR2 YNFKEQ. This CDR3 region has 16 residues. Trimming shortened V by 0 bases and J by 3 bases, and 11 bases separated the two germline ends. The CDR3 sequence is CASSQDPQGYTGELFF. CDR3 sequence (DNA): TGTGCCAGCAGCCAAGACCCACAGGGATACACCGGGGAGCTGTTTTTT.

This sequence joins TRBV6-5 and TRBJ2-1; tentative D call: TRBD2 (6 bases). Trimming removed 4 bases at V and 3 bases at J, with 16 bases between. Germline assignment: CDR1 MNHEY and CDR2 SVGAGI. The CDR3 contains 16 residues. CDR3 loop: CASSSTFGGDYNEQFF. CDR3 nucleotide sequence: TGTGCCAGCAGTTCCACCTTCGGGGGAGACTACAATGAGCAGTTCTTC.

The chain combines TRBV6-5 with TRBJ2-7; D may correspond to TRBD1 or TRBD2 (7 bases each). The V end lost 2 bases, the J end lost 3 bases, and 14 bases lay between the germline ends. This CDR3 is 15 amino acids long. Germline CDR1 MNHEY, CDR2 SVGAGI. The CDR3 nucleotides read TGTGCCAGCAGTTACGGGTCAGGGGGGGGCTACGAGCAGTACTTC. Protein: CASSYGSGGGYEQYF.

DNA of the CDR3: TGTGCCAGCAGCCCGCTACTAGCGGGAGTCGGAGATACGCAGTATTTT. Its translation is CASSPLLAGVGDTQYF. This chain uses TRBV5-8 with TRBJ2-3; TRBD2 aligns across 11 bases. The CDR3 spans 16 residues. Unmatched junction bases numbered 9, after V lost 4 bases and J lost 5 bases. Per germline, CDR1 SGHTS and CDR2 YDEGEE.

V and J are TRBV4-3 and TRBJ2-3; D possibly corresponds to TRBD1 (6 bases). The CDR3 loop spans 14 amino acids. V lost 0 bases and J 6 bases, leaving 10 bases between the germline ends. Per the germline V gene, CDR1 is LGHNA and CDR2 is YSLEER. The CDR3 loop is CASSQEQGGDTQYF. CDR3 nucleotides: TGCGCCAGCAGCCAAGAACAGGGTGGGGATACGCAGTATTTT.

The V and J genes are TRBV4-3 and TRBJ1-4; a weak D match, TRBD1 (5 bases). The CDR3 has 16 amino acids. Germline loops: CDR1 LGHNA, CDR2 YSLEER. Trimming removed 4 bases from V and 1 base from J, with 13 bases in between. The DNA for the CDR3 is TGCGCCAGCAGCCCACATCTTGGGGGAACTAATGAAAAACTGTTTTTT. Translated: CASSPHLGGTNEKLFF.

The chain combines TRBV30 with TRBJ2-7, with TRBD2 matching 9 bases. This CDR3 spans 18 amino acids. Per germline, CDR1 GTSNPN and CDR2 SVGIG (reference sequence). The V gene end was trimmed by 4 bases and the J gene end by 2 bases; junction bases not matched to a gene: 18. The chain's CDR3 is CAWTRAGGRSRSPYEQYF. CDR3 in DNA: TGTGCCTGGACCCGAGCGGGAGGCCGAAGCCGATCCCCCTACGAGCAGTACTTC.

The chain couples TRBV29-1 to TRBJ1-1; D is uncertain. Between the trimmed V and J ends, which lost 7 bases and 1 base, there was a span of 10 bases. Germline CDR1 SQVTM, CDR2 ANQGSEA. There are 12 residues in the CDR3. This chain's CDR3 is CSAHAPNTEAFF. CDR3 coding DNA: TGCAGCGCTCATGCACCGAACACTGAAGCTTTCTTT.